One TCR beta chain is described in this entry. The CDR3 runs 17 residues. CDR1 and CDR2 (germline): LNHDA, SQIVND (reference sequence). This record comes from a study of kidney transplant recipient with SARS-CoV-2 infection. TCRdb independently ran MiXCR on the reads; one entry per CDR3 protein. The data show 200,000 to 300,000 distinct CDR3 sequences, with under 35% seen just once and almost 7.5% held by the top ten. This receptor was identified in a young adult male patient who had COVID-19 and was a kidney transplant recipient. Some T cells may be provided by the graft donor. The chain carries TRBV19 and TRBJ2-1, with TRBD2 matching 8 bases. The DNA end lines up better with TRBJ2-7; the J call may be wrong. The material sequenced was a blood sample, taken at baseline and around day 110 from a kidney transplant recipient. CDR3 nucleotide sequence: TGTGCCAGTAGTATAGTGGATCCTAGCGGGTTCCTCAATGAGCAGTACTTC. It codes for CASSIVDPSGFLNEQYF.